This T cell receptor (beta chain) is from a study of beta chain features in type 1 diabetes (dated by TCRdb to 2017 to 2018). Context from the whole study: Patients and healthy donors did not differ in mean age, gender distribution, total cell number or subset yield. A total of about 110 million sorted cells were examined across all samples, and the number of cells per subset was strongly correlated with RNA yield. The study compared TCRB repertoires of sorted circulating CD4+ T cell subsets between recently diagnosed type 1 diabetes patients and matched healthy donors. Regulatory and stem cell-like memory subsets were isolated from only 8 patients and 8 healthy donors, whereas naive and central memory subsets came from all 30 or so donors.

V is pared back by 4 bases and J by 14 bases, with 9 bases lying between the germline termini. The CDR3, cysteine through phenylalanine, is 10 amino acids long. CDR3 DNA only is kept here, 30 bases in frame from base 1. CDR1 and CDR2 (MNHEY, SMNVEV) derive from the germline V gene (reference sequence). Broad study findings and their caveats: At VDJ recombination sites, patients with type 1 diabetes made fewer insertions and deleted more nucleotides, a pattern implying thymic rearrangement abnormalities. The naive, central memory and regulatory TCRB repertoires appeared to resemble one another more closely among patients than among healthy donors. Type 1 diabetes patients showed a moderate but significant shortening of TCRB CDR3 length in all four CD4+ subsets. PCR might favor shorter templates, but patient and control samples were amplified and corrected together, so any skew would affect both groups equally. Because cDNA was sequenced instead of genomic DNA, activated cells with high expression could be over-represented, although the groups did not differ in activation or CD3 levels. HLA sub-analyses involved small numbers of individuals, so any influence of HLA type on TCRB rearrangement remained unresolved.

This clone was detected only a few times. Its antigen remains undetermined. No base quality values were provided; no much bigger clone lies one nucleotide off. The High Capacity cDNA Reverse Transcription Kit was used to reverse transcribe all of the isolated RNA, meaning that expressed TCRB transcripts were what got sequenced. Deep immunoSEQ sequencing was performed on naive, central memory and regulatory T cell samples, with an average of approximately 3.9 million total reads per sample. After sorted cells were lysed in RLT buffer, RNA was extracted with DNase-treated RNeasy Micro or Mini kits, with the choice depending on cell number. To prevent cross-contamination, each cell subset was processed individually, whereas patient and healthy donor samples were processed jointly. The immunoSEQ multiplex PCR was used to amplify TCRB sequences from cDNA, yielding 87-bp fragments that span the CDR3 region. The amplicons were sequenced using the Illumina HiSeq platform. The source study handled its data this way. Synthetic template baselines were used to correct PCR bias computationally, reads within Hamming distance 2 were collapsed, and singletons that could not be merged were discarded. Reads were aligned against IMGT so that V, D and J genes, CDR3 length and insertions or deletions at six rearrangement sites could be assigned. Within each subset, clonotype counts were normalized to the number of sorted cells before true diversity and Gini coefficients were calculated with the tcR R package. Repertoire sharing was quantified using the overlap coefficient calculated on TCRB nucleotide sequences. Out-of-frame TCRB sequences from naive cells were analyzed to stand in for the pre-selection repertoire. The table comes from immuneACCESS by way of TCRdb, which keeps in-frame sequences with V and J called. Part of the clones is missing from these tables; in studies checked, under half for an unresolved V gene and the rest for unknown reasons. The D gene and trimming were derived from the DNA, and the V and J assignments and clone size from that table. Within this sample are under 400,000 clones, with around 12% of them counted one time only. Approximately 0.015% of the sample is taken by the ten largest.

Each donor gave one peripheral blood draw, averaging approximately 0.12 L, which was collected into heparinised tubes. A BD FACSAria II was used to sort naive, central memory, regulatory and stem cell-like memory CD4+ T cells with a panel that included CD45RO, CCR7, CD25, CD127, CD95 and CD27. Every sorted population had a purity above 95%. PBMCs were isolated right away by Lymphoprep density gradient centrifugation and were stained directly, without culture. So that batch effects would be minimized, each experiment stained and sorted samples in pairs, pairing one healthy donor with one patient. The receptor was derived from a man between 18 and 29 years old in good health. The rearrangement combines TRBV27 with TRBJ2-1; matching of 5 bases hints at TRBD1 as the D gene. The sequenced sample consisted of naive CD4+ T cells from blood. The cell subset or site label of this sample denotes: true naive CD4+ T cells. The DNA is as follows: TGTGCCAGCAGTTCCCTACAGGAGTTCTTC. Translated, this gives CASSSLQEFF.